This T cell receptor beta chain emerged from a study of blood T cell repertoires in COVID-19. Turning to the study itself: There were acute and convalescent COVID-19 samples, and they came from the United States, Italy and Spain.

The CDR3 spans 17 residues. Germline-derived CDR1 and CDR2 are SGHDT and YYEEEE. The germline V and J ends were trimmed by 4 bases and 3 bases, with 23 bases remaining between them. Per the study methods: From reference gene primer amplification, estimates of nucleated cell counts were derived. Data came from immunoSEQ multiplex PCR; TCRdb stores just in-frame clones and leaves some out. V, J and clone size are those of that table, while D and trimming were read from the DNA. The data contain roughly 300,000 clones, more than 70% of them singletons. The chain links TRBV5-6 to TRBJ2-7; D is ambiguous. The sequenced sample consisted of peripheral blood. The sequence was obtained from a woman aged 45-65 years who had recovered from COVID-19. The CDR3 DNA reads TGTGCCAGCAGCCCCCGCCCGGAGACCGGCCGAAACTACGAGCAGTACTTC. It translates to CASSPRPETGRNYEQYF.